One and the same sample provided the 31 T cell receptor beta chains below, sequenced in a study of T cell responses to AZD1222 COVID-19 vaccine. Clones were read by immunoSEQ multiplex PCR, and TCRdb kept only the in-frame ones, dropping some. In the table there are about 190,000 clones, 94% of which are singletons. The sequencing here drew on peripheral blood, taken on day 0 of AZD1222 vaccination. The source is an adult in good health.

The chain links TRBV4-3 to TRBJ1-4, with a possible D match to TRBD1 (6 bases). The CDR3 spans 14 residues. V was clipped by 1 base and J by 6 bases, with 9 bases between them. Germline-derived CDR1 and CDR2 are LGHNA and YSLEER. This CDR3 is CASSQGQGYEKLFF. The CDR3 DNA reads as TGCGCCAGCAGCCAAGGGCAGGGGTATGAAAAACTGTTTTTT.

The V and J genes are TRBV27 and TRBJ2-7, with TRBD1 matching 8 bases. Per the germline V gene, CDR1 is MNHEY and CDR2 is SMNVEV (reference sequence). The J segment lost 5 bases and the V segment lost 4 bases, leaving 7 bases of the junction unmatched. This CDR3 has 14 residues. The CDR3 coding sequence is TGTGCCAGCAGTTCGGGGACAGGAGGTCACGAGCAGTACTTC. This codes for CASSSGTGGHEQYF.

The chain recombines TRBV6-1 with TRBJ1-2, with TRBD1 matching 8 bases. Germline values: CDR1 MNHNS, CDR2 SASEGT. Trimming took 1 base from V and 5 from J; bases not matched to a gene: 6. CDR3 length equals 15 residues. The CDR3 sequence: CASSEGAGGPYGYTF. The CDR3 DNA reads TGTGCCAGCAGTGAAGGGGCAGGGGGCCCGTATGGCTACACCTTC.

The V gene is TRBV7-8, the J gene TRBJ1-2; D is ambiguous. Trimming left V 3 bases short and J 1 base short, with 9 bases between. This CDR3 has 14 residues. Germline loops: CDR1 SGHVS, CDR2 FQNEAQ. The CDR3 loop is CASSFSRVNYGYTF. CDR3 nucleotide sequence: TGTGCCAGCAGCTTCTCACGGGTTAACTATGGCTACACCTTC.

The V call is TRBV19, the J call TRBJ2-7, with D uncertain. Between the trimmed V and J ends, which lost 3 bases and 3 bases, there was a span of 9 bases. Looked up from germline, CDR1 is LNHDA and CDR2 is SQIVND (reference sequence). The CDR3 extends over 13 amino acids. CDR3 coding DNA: TGTGCCAGTAGTATGGACGGCTACTACGAGCAGTACTTC. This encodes CASSMDGYYEQYF.

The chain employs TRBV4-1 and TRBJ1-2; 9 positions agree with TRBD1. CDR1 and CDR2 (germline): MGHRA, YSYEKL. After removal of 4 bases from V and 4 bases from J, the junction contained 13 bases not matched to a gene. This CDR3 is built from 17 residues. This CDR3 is CASSRGGTGRSGYGYTF. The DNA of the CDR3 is TGCGCCAGCAGCCGAGGAGGGACAGGGAGATCCGGCTATGGCTACACCTTC.

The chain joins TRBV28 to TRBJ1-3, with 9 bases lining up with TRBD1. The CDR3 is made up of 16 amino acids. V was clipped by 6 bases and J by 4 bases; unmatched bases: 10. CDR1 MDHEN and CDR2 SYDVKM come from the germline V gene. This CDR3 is CASRVRDRAKGNTIYF. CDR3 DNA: TGTGCCAGCAGAGTTCGGGACAGGGCCAAAGGAAACACCATATATTTT.

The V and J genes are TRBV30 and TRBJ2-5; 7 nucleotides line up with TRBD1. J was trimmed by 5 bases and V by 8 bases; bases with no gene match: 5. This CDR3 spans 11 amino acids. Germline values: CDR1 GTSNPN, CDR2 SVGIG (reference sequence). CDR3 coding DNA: TGTGCCCGAGGGGGCCGGGAGACCCAGTACTTC. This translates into CARGGRETQYF.

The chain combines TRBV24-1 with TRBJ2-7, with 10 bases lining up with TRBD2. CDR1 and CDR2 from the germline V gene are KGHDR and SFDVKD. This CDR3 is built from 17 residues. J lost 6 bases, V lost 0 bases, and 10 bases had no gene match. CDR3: CATSDLRWASGRREQYF. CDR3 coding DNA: TGTGCCACCAGTGATTTGCGTTGGGCTAGCGGGAGACGCGAGCAGTACTTC.

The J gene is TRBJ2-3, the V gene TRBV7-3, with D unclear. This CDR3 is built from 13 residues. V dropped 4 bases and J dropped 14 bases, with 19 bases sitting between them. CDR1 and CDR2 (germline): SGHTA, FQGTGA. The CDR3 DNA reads TGTGCCAGCAGCTCCGGTGATTGGGCCCCTCTGTATTTT. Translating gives CASSSGDWAPLYF.

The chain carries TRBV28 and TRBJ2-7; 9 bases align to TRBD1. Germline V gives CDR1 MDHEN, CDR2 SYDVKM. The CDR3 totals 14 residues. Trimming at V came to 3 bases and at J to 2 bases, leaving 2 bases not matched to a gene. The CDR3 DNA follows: TGTGCCAGCAGTTTTGGGACAGGGACCTACGAGCAGTACTTC. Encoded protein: CASSFGTGTYEQYF.

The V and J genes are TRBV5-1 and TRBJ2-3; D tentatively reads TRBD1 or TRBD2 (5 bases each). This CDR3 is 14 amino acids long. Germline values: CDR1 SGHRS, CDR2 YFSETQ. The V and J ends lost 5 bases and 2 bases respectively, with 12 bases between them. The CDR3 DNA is TGCGCCAGCAGTATTGGGGGACCCACAGATACGCAGTATTTT. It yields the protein CASSIGGPTDTQYF.

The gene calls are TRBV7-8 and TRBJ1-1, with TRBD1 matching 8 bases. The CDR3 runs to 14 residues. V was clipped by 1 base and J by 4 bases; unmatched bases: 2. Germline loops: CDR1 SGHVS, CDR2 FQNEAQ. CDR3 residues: CASSLGTGLTEAFF. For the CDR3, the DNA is TGTGCCAGCAGCTTAGGGACAGGGCTCACTGAAGCTTTCTTT. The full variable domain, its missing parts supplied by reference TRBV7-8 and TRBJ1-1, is GAGVSQSPRYKVAKRGQDVALRCDPISGHVSLFWYQQALGQGPEFLTYFQNEAQLDKSGLPSDRFFAERPEGSVSTLKIQRTQQEDSAVYLCASSLGTGLTEAFFGQGTRLTVV.

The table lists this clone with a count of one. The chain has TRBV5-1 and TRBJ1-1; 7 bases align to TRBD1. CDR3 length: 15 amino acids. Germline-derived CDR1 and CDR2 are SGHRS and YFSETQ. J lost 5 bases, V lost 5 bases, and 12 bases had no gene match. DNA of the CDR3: TGCGCCAGCAGACAAACGCGGACAGGCCAAACTGAAGCTTTCTTT. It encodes CASRQTRTGQTEAFF.

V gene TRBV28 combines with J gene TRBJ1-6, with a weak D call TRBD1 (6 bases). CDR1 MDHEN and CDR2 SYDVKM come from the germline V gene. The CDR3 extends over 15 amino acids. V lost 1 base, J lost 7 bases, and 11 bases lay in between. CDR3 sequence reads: CASSLSGTTNSPLHF. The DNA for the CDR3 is TGTGCCAGCAGTTTATCTGGGACAACAAATTCACCCCTCCACTTT. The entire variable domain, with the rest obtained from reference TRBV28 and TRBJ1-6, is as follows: DVKVTQSSRYLVKRTGEKVFLECVQDMDHENMFWYRQDPGLGLRLIYFSYDVKMKEKGDIPEGYSVSREKKERFSLILESASTNQTSMYLCASSLSGTTNSPLHFGNGTRLTVT.

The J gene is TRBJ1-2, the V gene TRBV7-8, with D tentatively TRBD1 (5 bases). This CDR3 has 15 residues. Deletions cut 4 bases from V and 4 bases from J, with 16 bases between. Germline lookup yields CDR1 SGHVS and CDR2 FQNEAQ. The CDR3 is CASSSGTPAGYGYTF. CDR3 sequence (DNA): TGTGCCAGCAGCTCCGGGACCCCGGCGGGCTATGGCTACACCTTC.

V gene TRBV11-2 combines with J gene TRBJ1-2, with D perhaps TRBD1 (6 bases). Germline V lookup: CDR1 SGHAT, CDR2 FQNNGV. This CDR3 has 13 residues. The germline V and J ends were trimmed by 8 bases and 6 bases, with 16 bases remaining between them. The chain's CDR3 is CASALGGGDGYTF. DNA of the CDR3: TGTGCCAGCGCCCTGGGGGGGGGCGATGGCTACACCTTC.

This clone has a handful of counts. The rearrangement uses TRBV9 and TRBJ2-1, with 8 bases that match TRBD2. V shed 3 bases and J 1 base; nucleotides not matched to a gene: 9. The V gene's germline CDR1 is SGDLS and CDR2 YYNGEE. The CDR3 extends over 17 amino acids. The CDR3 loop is CASSGLAREDSYNEQFF. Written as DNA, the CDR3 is TGTGCCAGCAGCGGGCTAGCGCGGGAGGATTCCTACAATGAGCAGTTCTTC.

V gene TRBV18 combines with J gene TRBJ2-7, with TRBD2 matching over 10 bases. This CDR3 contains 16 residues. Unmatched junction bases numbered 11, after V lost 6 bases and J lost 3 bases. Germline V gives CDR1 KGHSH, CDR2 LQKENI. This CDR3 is CASSEIPAGGYYEQYF. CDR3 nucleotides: TGTGCCAGCTCCGAAATCCCAGCGGGAGGGTACTACGAGCAGTACTTC.

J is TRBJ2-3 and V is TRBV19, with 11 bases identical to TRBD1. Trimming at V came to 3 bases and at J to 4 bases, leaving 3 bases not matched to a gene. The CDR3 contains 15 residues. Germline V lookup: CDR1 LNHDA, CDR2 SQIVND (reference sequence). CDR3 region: CASSITDRGPDTQYF. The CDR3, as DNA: TGTGCCAGTAGTATCACGGACAGGGGGCCAGATACGCAGTATTTT.

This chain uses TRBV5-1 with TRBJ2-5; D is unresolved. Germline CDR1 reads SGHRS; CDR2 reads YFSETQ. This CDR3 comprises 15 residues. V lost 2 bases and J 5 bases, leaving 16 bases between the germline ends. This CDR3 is CASSFVGFPGETQYF. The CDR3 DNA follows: TGCGCCAGCAGCTTCGTTGGGTTCCCTGGGGAGACCCAGTACTTC.

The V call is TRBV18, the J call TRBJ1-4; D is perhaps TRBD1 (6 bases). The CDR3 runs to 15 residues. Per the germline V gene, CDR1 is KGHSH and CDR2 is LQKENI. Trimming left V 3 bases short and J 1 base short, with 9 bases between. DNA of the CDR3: TGTGCCAGCTCACCGAGAGGGGGAACTAATGAAAAACTGTTTTTT. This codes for CASSPRGGTNEKLFF.

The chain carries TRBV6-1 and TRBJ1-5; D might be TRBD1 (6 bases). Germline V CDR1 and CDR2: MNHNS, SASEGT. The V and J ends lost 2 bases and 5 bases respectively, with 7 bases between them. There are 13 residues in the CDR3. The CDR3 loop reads CASSENRDQPQHF. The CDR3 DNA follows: TGTGCCAGCAGTGAAAACAGGGATCAGCCCCAGCATTTT.

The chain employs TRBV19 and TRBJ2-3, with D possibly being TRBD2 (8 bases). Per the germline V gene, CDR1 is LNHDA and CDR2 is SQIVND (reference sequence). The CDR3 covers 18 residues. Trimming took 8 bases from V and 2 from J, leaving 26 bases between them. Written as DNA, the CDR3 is TGTGCCAGTGAGAGGGGGCCTGGAGCGGGAGCGAACACAGATACGCAGTATTTT. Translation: CASERGPGAGANTDTQYF.

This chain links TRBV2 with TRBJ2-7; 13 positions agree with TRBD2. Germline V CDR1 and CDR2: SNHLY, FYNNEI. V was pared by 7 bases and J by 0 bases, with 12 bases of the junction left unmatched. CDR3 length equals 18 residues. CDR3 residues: CASKSSGLAGYSSYEQYF. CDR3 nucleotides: TGTGCCAGCAAAAGCTCGGGACTAGCGGGATACAGCTCCTACGAGCAGTACTTC.

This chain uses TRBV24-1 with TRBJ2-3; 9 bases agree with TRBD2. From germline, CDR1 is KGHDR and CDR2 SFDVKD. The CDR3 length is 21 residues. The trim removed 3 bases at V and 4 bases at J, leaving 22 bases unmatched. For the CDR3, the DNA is TGTGCCACCAGTGATAATCCGGGACAACCGTCTAGCGGGACGATACCAGATACGCAGTATTTT. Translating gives CATSDNPGQPSSGTIPDTQYF.

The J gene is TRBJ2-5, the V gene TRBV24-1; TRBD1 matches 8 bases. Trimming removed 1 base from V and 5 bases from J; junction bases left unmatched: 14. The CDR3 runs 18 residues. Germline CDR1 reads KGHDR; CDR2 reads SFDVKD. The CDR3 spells CATSDFRTGRWGVETQYF. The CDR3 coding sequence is TGTGCCACCAGTGATTTTCGGACAGGGCGTTGGGGTGTGGAGACCCAGTACTTC.

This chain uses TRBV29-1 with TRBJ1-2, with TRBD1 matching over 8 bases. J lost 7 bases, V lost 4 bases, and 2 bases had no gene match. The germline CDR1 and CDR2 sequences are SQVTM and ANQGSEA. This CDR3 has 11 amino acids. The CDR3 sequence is CSVVDRGGYTF. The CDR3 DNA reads TGCAGCGTTGTAGACAGGGGTGGCTACACCTTC.

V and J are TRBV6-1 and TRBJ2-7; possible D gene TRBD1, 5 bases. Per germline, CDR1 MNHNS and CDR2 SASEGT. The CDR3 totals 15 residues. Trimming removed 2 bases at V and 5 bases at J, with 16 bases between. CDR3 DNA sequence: TGTGCCAGCAGTGAAAGGGGCTGGAATTTCCACGAGCAGTACTTC. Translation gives CASSERGWNFHEQYF.

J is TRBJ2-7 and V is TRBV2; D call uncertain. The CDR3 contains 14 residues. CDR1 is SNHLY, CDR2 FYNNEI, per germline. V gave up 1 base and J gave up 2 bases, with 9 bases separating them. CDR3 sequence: CASSEDGLPYEQYF. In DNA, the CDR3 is TGTGCCAGCAGTGAAGACGGCTTACCCTACGAGCAGTACTTC. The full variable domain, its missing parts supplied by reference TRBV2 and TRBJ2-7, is EPEVTQTPSHQVTQMGQEVILRCVPISNHLYFYWYRQILGQKVEFLVSFYNNEISEKSEIFDDQFSVERPDGSNFTLKIRSTKLEDSAMYFCASSEDGLPYEQYFGPGTRLTVT.

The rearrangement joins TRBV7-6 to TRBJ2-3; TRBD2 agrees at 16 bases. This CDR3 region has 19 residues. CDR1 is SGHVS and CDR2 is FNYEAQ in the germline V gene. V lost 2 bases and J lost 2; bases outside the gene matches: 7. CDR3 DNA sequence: TGTGCCAGCAGCTTACCCGGGACTAGCGGGAGGGGGGCCACAGATACGCAGTATTTT. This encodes CASSLPGTSGRGATDTQYF.